A single sample gave rise to the 4 T cell receptor beta chains below, sequenced in a study of control samples from healthy donors and cancer patients. Libraries were prepared by immunoSEQ multiplex PCR; TCRdb keeps only in-frame clonotypes and omits some of them. This sample yields 150,000 or so clones, of which about 90% are seen a single time; under 9% belongs to the top ten. The sample consisted of blood. These receptors were taken from a man younger than 35 in good health.

The chain joins TRBV19 to TRBJ1-1; D unresolved. Germline values: CDR1 LNHDA, CDR2 SQIVND (reference sequence). With 6 bases removed from V and 3 bases from J, the gap between germline ends came to 14 bases. CDR3 size: 14 residues. The CDR3 coding sequence is TGTGCCAGTAGCTGGCCGAACAGAGACACTGAAGCTTTCTTT. This codes for CASSWPNRDTEAFF. Filled out from reference TRBV19 and TRBJ1-1, the complete variable domain reads DGGITQSPKYLFRKEGQNVTLSCEQNLNHDAMYWYRQDPGQGLRLIYYSQIVNDFQKGDIAEGYSVSREKKESFPLTVTSAQKNPTAFYLCASSWPNRDTEAFFGQGTRLTVV.

This clone has a handful of counts. The chain carries TRBV9 and TRBJ1-3; 7 nucleotides match TRBD1. This CDR3 region has 15 residues. Germline trimming cut 4 bases from V and 0 bases from J; bases unmatched to any gene: 4. Per germline, CDR1 SGDLS and CDR2 YYNGEE. The CDR3 DNA reads TGTGCCAGCAGCCATCAGGGGGGCTCTGGAAACACCATATATTTT. Amino acids: CASSHQGGSGNTIYF.

The genes are TRBV4-1 and TRBJ2-7; 7 nucleotides line up with TRBD1. J lost 2 bases, V lost 4 bases, and 8 bases had no gene match. The CDR3 runs to 15 residues. CDR1 is MGHRA, CDR2 YSYEKL, per germline. CDR3 nucleotides: TGCGCCAGCAGCCCGACAGGGACAAAGACCTACGAGCAGTACTTC. Its translation is CASSPTGTKTYEQYF.

V is TRBV27 and J is TRBJ1-2; no clear D. V lost 6 bases and J 7 bases, leaving 21 bases between the germline ends. In germline, CDR1 is MNHEY, CDR2 SMNVEV (reference sequence). The CDR3 has 15 residues. This CDR3 is CASREAPTFGSGYTF. Here the CDR3 DNA reads TGTGCCAGCAGGGAGGCCCCCACCTTCGGGAGTGGCTACACCTTC.